This T cell receptor beta chain originates from a study of CD8 T cells in ankylosing spondylitis. Generation of TCR beta libraries employed quantitative 5'-RACE incorporating molecular barcodes. TCRdb itself ran the 5' RACE reads through MiXCR, one entry per CDR3 protein. The sample gives 250,000 to 350,000 distinct CDR3 sequences, around 18% of which show up once; less than 9% is in the top ten. Germline CDR1 and CDR2: SGHAT and FQNNGV. Trimming left V 5 bases short and J 11 bases short, with 21 bases between. CDR3 length: 14 amino acids. This receptor was obtained from a male donor with ankylosing spondylitis or in good health (not recorded which). The rearrangement joins TRBV11-2 to TRBJ1-2; tentatively, D is TRBD1 (5 bases). The specimen was blood, either unsorted or a sorted T cell fraction (not recorded which). The CDR3 loop is CASSRAGTGSLYTF. Written as DNA, the CDR3 is TGTGCCAGCAGCCGCGCCGGGACTGGGTCGCTTTACACCTTC.